What follows are 10 T cell receptor beta chains derived from one specimen sequenced in a study of T cells in Graves' hyperthyroidism and ophthalmopathy. RNA transcripts yielded amplified TCR beta CDR3 regions. TCR CDR3 underwent first-round RT-PCR with the HTBI primer set. One entry per CDR3 protein results from TCRdb running MiXCR on the multiplex PCR reads. The table shows fewer than 400,000 distinct CDR3 sequences, with over 12% occurring only once. The sample was blood. These receptor sequences come from a man aged 50-59 years with Graves' ophthalmopathy.

At least ten counts were recorded for this clonotype. V is TRBV3-1 and J is TRBJ2-5; D unresolved. CDR3 length: 12 amino acids. V gave up 1 base and J gave up 4 bases, with 4 bases separating them. Germline V CDR1 and CDR2: LGHDT, YNNKEL (reference sequence). CDR3 DNA: TGTGCCAGCAGCCAAGGCCCAGAGACCCAGTACTTC. Translated, it gives CASSQGPETQYF.

This clonotype came up many times. This rearrangement joins TRBV2 to TRBJ1-1, with D unresolved. The germline V gene has CDR1 SNHLY and CDR2 FYNNEI. V was trimmed by 5 bases and J by 0 bases, leaving 7 bases between them. This CDR3 comprises 13 residues. CDR3 nucleotides: TGTGCCAGCAGTAGGAGCCTGAACACTGAAGCTTTCTTT. Translating it yields CASSRSLNTEAFF.

The V gene is TRBV19, the J gene TRBJ1-5; 7 nucleotides agree with TRBD1. CDR1 and CDR2 (germline): LNHDA, SQIVND (reference sequence). The CDR3 is made up of 17 amino acids. Germline trimming cut 3 bases from V and 1 base from J; bases unmatched to any gene: 9. The CDR3 sequence: CASSITRGDPSNQPQHF. CDR3 nucleotides: TGTGCCAGTAGTATTACCAGGGGGGACCCGAGCAATCAGCCCCAGCATTTT. Looking up the rest from reference TRBV19 and TRBJ1-5 gives the full variable domain: DGGITQSPKYLFRKEGQNVTLSCEQNLNHDAMYWYRQDPGQGLRLIYYSQIVNDFQKGDIAEGYSVSREKKESFPLTVTSAQKNPTAFYLCASSITRGDPSNQPQHFGDGTRLSIL.

The chain is built from TRBV7-9 and TRBJ2-1; 14 bases align to TRBD2. Germline V CDR1 and CDR2: SEHNR, FQNEAQ (reference sequence). V lost 5 bases to trimming and J lost 9 bases; unmatched junction nucleotides: 6. The length of the CDR3 is 15 residues. CDR3 nucleotide sequence: TGTGCCAGCAGCCAGACTAGCGGGAGGGCCGGTGAGCAGTTCTTC. This gives the protein CASSQTSGRAGEQFF.

The chain is built from TRBV5-1 and TRBJ1-4; D unclear. The CDR3 is 17 residues long. V lost 0 bases and J 1 base, leaving 13 bases between the germline ends. Germline lookup yields CDR1 SGHRS and CDR2 YFSETQ. CDR3 amino acids: CASSLGDQVGTNEKLFF. CDR3 DNA: TGCGCCAGCAGCTTGGGGGATCAGGTCGGAACTAATGAAAAACTGTTTTTT.

This clonotype occurred many times. This rearrangement joins TRBV7-9 to TRBJ2-1, with D unclear. V lost 5 bases, J lost 1 base, and 9 bases lay in between. From germline, CDR1 is SEHNR and CDR2 FQNEAQ (reference sequence). CDR3 length equals 14 residues. The CDR3 DNA is TGTGCCAGCAGCCGTCGCGAATCCTACAATGAGCAGTTCTTC. The encoded protein is CASSRRESYNEQFF.

This clonotype was detected ten times or more. This chain uses TRBV3-1 with TRBJ1-1; D is possibly TRBD1 (5 bases). Germline V gene lookup returns CDR1 LGHDT and CDR2 YNNKEL (reference sequence). V was clipped by 1 base and J by 4 bases, with 7 bases between them. This CDR3 spans 13 amino acids. DNA for the CDR3: TGTGCCAGCAGCCAAGTGGGGGTCACTGAAGCTTTCTTT. Its protein product is CASSQVGVTEAFF.

The chain joins TRBV7-9 to TRBJ2-7; 9 bases are shared with TRBD2. Germline CDR1 SEHNR, CDR2 FQNEAQ (reference sequence). The CDR3 loop spans 13 amino acids. J gave up 5 bases and V 6 bases, and 5 bases lay outside the gene matches. CDR3 protein: CASSQLAGHEQYF. Here the CDR3 DNA reads TGTGCCAGCAGTCAACTAGCGGGTCACGAGCAGTACTTC.

This clonotype was found many times. The V call is TRBV20-1, the J call TRBJ2-7; D ambiguous. V was cut by 3 bases and J by 0 bases, with 9 bases left in between. The CDR3 is made up of 13 amino acids. Germline-derived CDR1 and CDR2 are DFQATT and SNEGSKA (reference sequence). The CDR3: CSASIANSYEQYF. CDR3 in DNA: TGCAGTGCTAGCATTGCAAACTCCTACGAGCAGTACTTC.

There are many counts of this clonotype. This chain uses TRBV20-1 with TRBJ2-1, with 8 bases fitting TRBD2. CDR1 is DFQATT and CDR2 is SNEGSKA in the germline V gene (reference sequence). Trimming cost V 1 base and J 8 bases; bases outside gene matches: 7. This CDR3 region has 14 residues. CDR3 sequence: CSARVPAGGYEQFF. CDR3 coding DNA: TGCAGTGCTAGAGTTCCGGCGGGAGGTTATGAGCAGTTCTTC.